This T cell receptor beta chain appears in the sequencing data of a study of blood T cell repertoires in COVID-19. Study-level information: T cells, B-cell-depleted T cells, or PBMCs provided the cDNA or gDNA that served as material.

In the source study's methods: By means of reference gene primer amplification, nucleated cell counts were estimated. Sequencing used immunoSEQ multiplex PCR; TCRdb keeps in-frame clones, though not all of them. The V and J calls and clone size are taken from that table; D and trimming were inferred from the DNA. The sample has a few hundred thousand clones, 70% to 90% seen once; the top ten hold roughly 4%. The TCR originated in a woman under 40 who had recovered from COVID-19. The material sequenced was PBMCs or T cells enriched from blood (not recorded which).

CDR3 nucleotides: TGTGCCATCAGTTCCCCTTCGCTAGCGGGAGGGCTCGGTGAGCAGTTCTTC. It yields the protein CAISSPSLAGGLGEQFF. V usage is TRBV10-3 and J usage is TRBJ2-1; 12 nucleotides agree with TRBD2. The ends lost 5 bases at V and 9 bases at J; junction bases unmatched: 14. CDR1 is ENHRY and CDR2 is SYGVKD in the germline V gene. The CDR3 runs 17 residues.